Listed here are 14 T cell receptor beta chains from one sample, sequenced in a study of T-cell reconstitution after alpha-beta-depleted transplantation in children. Unique molecular identifiers tagged the TCRbeta library. Using its own MiXCR run on the PCR reads, TCRdb lists one record per CDR3 protein. The sample holds some 550,000 distinct CDR3 sequences, around 17% seen once. Material: PBMCs from the stem cell graft donor, obtained from the stem cell graft. Receptors originate from a human donor who donated a stem cell graft to a child with acute lymphoblastic leukemia.

The rearrangement uses TRBV4-2 and TRBJ2-5; D ambiguous. V was clipped by 0 bases and J by 4 bases, with 12 bases between them. Germline V CDR1 and CDR2: LGHNA, YNFKEQ. CDR3 length: 15 residues. The DNA of the CDR3 is TGTGCCAGCAGCCAAGATCTAGGGATGAGAGAGACCCAGTACTTC. Translation: CASSQDLGMRETQYF.

V usage is TRBV29-1 and J usage is TRBJ1-1, with D unclear. This CDR3 contains 9 residues. The V end lost 4 bases, the J end lost 7 bases, and 4 bases lay between the germline ends. The V gene's germline CDR1 is SQVTM and CDR2 ANQGSEA. CDR3 residues: CSVGSEAFF. For the CDR3, the DNA is TGCAGCGTTGGGAGTGAAGCTTTCTTT.

The chain carries TRBV12-3 or TRBV12-4 and TRBJ2-1; D ambiguous. V was cut by 7 bases and J by 4 bases, with 5 bases left in between. The CDR3 contains 11 residues. DNA for the CDR3: TGTGCCAGCACCGAATACAATGAGCAGTTCTTC. Encoded protein: CASTEYNEQFF.

This clonotype came up a few times. The chain links TRBV12-3 or TRBV12-4 to TRBJ2-1, with TRBD2 matching 9 bases. The CDR3 is 15 residues long. Germline trimming cut 6 bases from V and 5 bases from J; bases unmatched to any gene: 8. The CDR3 nucleotides read TGTGCCAGCAGCCCTCTAGCGGGAAACCACAATGAGCAGTTCTTC. This codes for CASSPLAGNHNEQFF.

In its sample, this clonotype was seen a few times. CDR3 in amino acids: CASIFRGGPGELFF. The CDR3 DNA reads TGTGCCAGCATCTTTAGGGGGGGACCCGGGGAGCTGTTTTTT. This chain joins TRBV12-3 or TRBV12-4 and TRBJ2-2, with D perhaps TRBD2 (7 bases). The CDR3 sequence is 14 residues long. V lost 7 bases, J lost 6 bases, and 15 bases lay in between.

V and J are TRBV25-1 and TRBJ2-1, with D perhaps TRBD1 (6 bases). Germline V lookup: CDR1 MGHDK, CDR2 SYGVNS. V gave up 6 bases and J gave up 9 bases, with 15 bases separating them. The CDR3 loop spans 13 amino acids. The CDR3 DNA sequence: TGTGCCAGCAGGAGGGGGAGTATAAGTGAGCAGTTCTTC. It is translated as CASRRGSISEQFF.

The table lists this clonotype with a few counts. The chain recombines TRBV15 with TRBJ2-7; D is undetermined. CDR1 is LNHNV and CDR2 is YYDKDF in the germline V gene (reference sequence). Trimming removed 0 bases from V and 0 bases from J, with 6 bases in between. CDR3 length: 14 residues. This chain's CDR3 is CATSRDRVSYEQYF. The CDR3, as DNA: TGTGCCACCAGCAGAGATCGGGTCTCCTACGAGCAGTACTTC.

The V call is TRBV5-1, the J call TRBJ1-6, with 9 nucleotides matching TRBD1. Looked up from germline, CDR1 is SGHRS and CDR2 is YFSETQ. V gave up 3 bases and J gave up 4 bases; unmatched junction bases: 5. This CDR3 contains 16 residues. In DNA, the CDR3 is TGCGCCAGCAGCTACGGGACAGGGCAATATAATTCACCCCTCCACTTT. Translating it yields CASSYGTGQYNSPLHF.

This clonotype appeared a few times. The rearrangement links TRBV4-1 to TRBJ2-7; 15 bases agree with TRBD2. Germline loops: CDR1 MGHRA, CDR2 YSYEKL. The CDR3 runs to 18 residues. V was pared by 0 bases and J by 2 bases, with 5 bases of the junction left unmatched. The CDR3 sequence is CASSQEWGLAGGTYEQYF. The CDR3 DNA sequence: TGCGCCAGCAGCCAAGAATGGGGACTAGCGGGAGGTACCTACGAGCAGTACTTC.

The sample holds a few counts of this clonotype. V gene TRBV6-2 or TRBV6-3 combines with J gene TRBJ2-7; D gene unclear. This CDR3 has 14 amino acids. Germline lookup yields CDR1 MNHEY and CDR2 SVGEGT. V was pared by 2 bases and J by 1 base, with 9 bases between. The CDR3 DNA reads as TGTGCCAGCAGTTACCTGGCGGAATCCTACGAGCAGTACTTC. It yields the protein CASSYLAESYEQYF.

This clonotype showed up just a few times. In DNA form, the CDR3 reads TGTGCCAGTAGTATAGGATTCGGATACGAGCAGTACTTC. It yields the protein CASSIGFGYEQYF. The V gene is TRBV19, the J gene TRBJ2-7; no firm D call. V gave up 1 base and J gave up 4 bases, with 8 bases separating them. Looked up from germline, CDR1 is LNHDA and CDR2 is SQIVND (reference sequence). This CDR3 is built from 13 residues. Full variable domain (rest looked up from reference TRBV19 and TRBJ2-7): DGGITQSPKYLFRKEGQNVTLSCEQNLNHDAMYWYRQDPGQGLRLIYYSQIVNDFQKGDIAEGYSVSREKKESFPLTVTSAQKNPTAFYLCASSIGFGYEQYFGPGTRLTVT.

In the case of this clonotype: Its ends do not fully match the called genes, so a read error is possible. This rearrangement joins TRBV30 to TRBJ2-4, with 7 bases identical to TRBD1. CDR3 size: 11 residues. Germline CDR1 and CDR2: GTSNPN and SVGIG (reference sequence). CDR3 region: CAWSHQGVSSF. DNA for the CDR3: TGTGCCTGGAGTCACCAGGGGGTTAGTTCCTTC. Drawing the rest from reference TRBV30 and TRBJ2-4, the complete variable domain is SQTIHQWPATLVQPVGSPLSLECTVEGTSNPNLYWYRQAAGRGLQLLFYSVGIGQISSEVPQNLSASRPQDRQFILSSKKLLLSDSGFYLCAWSHQGVSSFGAGTRLSVL.

This chain uses TRBV6-1 with TRBJ2-7; TRBD2 matches at 7 bases. V was pared by 6 bases and J by 6 bases, with 11 bases of the junction left unmatched. This CDR3 has 14 residues. The germline gives CDR1 MNHNS, CDR2 SASEGT. CDR3 DNA sequence: TGTGCCAGCAGCTCCGGGGGGTATTCCGGCGAGCAGTACTTC. The encoded protein is CASSSGGYSGEQYF.

This clonotype was seen once. The chain recombines TRBV20-1 with TRBJ2-2, with 7 bases aligning to TRBD2. Germline values: CDR1 DFQATT, CDR2 SNEGSKA (reference sequence). The CDR3 totals 15 residues. The V and J ends lost 5 bases and 2 bases, in that order; junction bases with no gene match: 8. The DNA of the CDR3 is TGCAGTGCTCCCTCCGGGACTAAAAACACCGGGGAGCTGTTTTTT. It encodes CSAPSGTKNTGELFF.